A selection of T cell receptor beta chains follows, all from one sample in a study of CD8 T cells in Susac syndrome. One entry per CDR3 protein results from TCRdb running MiXCR on the immunoSEQ multiplex PCR reads. The sample has around 200,000 distinct CDR3 sequences; around 95% are singletons. Sample: CD4+ T cells from PBMCs. The receptors stem from a human donor with Susac syndrome. The CDR3 runs from the conserved cysteine through the conserved F or W. D genes are given only for firm matches. Clone size is shown for a subset of rows, as once, few, many or a class of expanded clone.

V	J	D	size	DNA	CDR3
TRBV20-1	TRBJ1-5	TRBD1	NA	TGCAGTGCTAGACGTCCAGGGGGCGGGGATCAGCCCCAGCATTTT	CSARRPGGGDQPQHF
TRBV6-1	TRBJ2-5	TRBD2	NA	TGTGCCAATGGACTAGCGGGGGTCGGAGAGACCCAGTACTTC	CANGLAGVGETQYF
TRBV30	TRBJ1-2	NA	NA	TGTGCCTGGAGGAAGACGGGACTCTATGGCTACACCTTC	CAWRKTGLYGYTF
TRBV4-1	TRBJ1-4	NA	NA	TGCGCCAGCAGCCAAGACCGGGAGGGGGAAAAACTGTTTTTT	CASSQDREGEKLFF
TRBV11-2	TRBJ2-7	NA	NA	TGTGCCAGCAGCTCCACCTACGAGCAGTACTTC	CASSSTYEQYF
TRBV2	TRBJ2-1	NA	NA	TGTGCCAGCAGTCTTCTGCGGTACAATGAGCAGTTCTTC	CASSLLRYNEQFF
TRBV2	TRBJ2-3	TRBD2	NA	TGTGCCAGCAAGACTAGCGGGGGTATTGATACGCAGTATTTT	CASKTSGGIDTQYF
TRBV3-1	TRBJ2-5	NA	NA	TGTGCCAGCAGCCAAGAGGCTGTCCAAGAGACCCAGTACTTC	CASSQEAVQETQYF
TRBV7-2	TRBJ2-1	NA	once	TGTGCCAGCAGCTTAGCCCCTCTACCCAACAATGAGCAGTTCTTC	CASSLAPLPNNEQFF
TRBV3-1	TRBJ2-7	NA	NA	TGTGCCAGCAGCCCGGGGGACTTTTCCTACGAGCAGTACTTC	CASSPGDFSYEQYF
TRBV20-1	TRBJ2-1	NA	NA	TGCAGTGCTCCCAAACCCATTCAGATTGACGATGAGCAGTTCTTC	CSAPKPIQIDDEQFF
TRBV12-3/TRBV12-4	TRBJ2-7	TRBD2	NA	TGTGCCAGCAGTCGAAAGGATGGACTAGCCTACGAGCAGTACTTC	CASSRKDGLAYEQYF
TRBV5-1	TRBJ2-7	TRBD1	NA	TGCGCCAGCAGCTTGGATTGGACAGGCCACTCCTACGAGCAGTACTTC	CASSLDWTGHSYEQYF
TRBV5-1	TRBJ2-4	NA	NA	TGCGCCAGCAGCTCCGAACCACCGGGCTCCGGGGCCAAAAACATTCAGTACTTC	CASSSEPPGSGAKNIQYF
TRBV20-1	TRBJ1-2	TRBD1	NA	TGCAGTGCTGGGCCGACAGGGGGCTATGGCTACACCTTC	CSAGPTGGYGYTF
TRBV29-1	TRBJ2-1	NA	once	TGCAGCGTTGAAGTAGGGCAGGGGTTTTACAATGAGCAGTTCTTC	CSVEVGQGFYNEQFF
TRBV28	TRBJ1-5	NA	NA	TGTGCCAGCAGTTTTGCGGGTGTGTATAGCAATCAGCCCCAGCATTTT	CASSFAGVYSNQPQHF
TRBV5-1	TRBJ1-5	NA	NA	TGCGCCAGCAGCTTGGAGGGACACGATAGCAATCAGCCCCAGCATTTT	CASSLEGHDSNQPQHF
TRBV5-1	TRBJ1-5	NA	NA	TGCGCCAGCAGCTTGGAGGGAGCGGGCAATCAGCCCCAGCATTTT	CASSLEGAGNQPQHF
TRBV20-1	TRBJ2-7	NA	once	TGCAGTGCGCAGGGTCAGGCTAACTACGAGCAGTACTTC	CSAQGQANYEQYF
TRBV19	TRBJ2-4	TRBD1	NA	TGTGCCAGTAGTATAGGGGACAGCCTAGCCAAAAACATTCAGTACTTC	CASSIGDSLAKNIQYF
TRBV30	TRBJ1-4	NA	NA	TGTGCCTGGAGGGGGTCTGGGAACAATGAAAAACTGTTTTTT	CAWRGSGNNEKLFF
TRBV3-1	TRBJ2-3	TRBD1	NA	TGTGCCAGCAGCGGCGGGACAGGGTTCACAGATACGCAGTATTTT	CASSGGTGFTDTQYF
TRBV20-1	TRBJ1-2	NA	NA	TGCAGTGTCTTACTAAGGGGGAGCTATGGCTACACCTTC	CSVLLRGSYGYTF
TRBV18	TRBJ2-1	TRBD2	NA	TGTGCCAGCTCACCCGGGGGGGCCTACAATGAGCAGTTCTTC	CASSPGGAYNEQFF
TRBV6-2/TRBV6-3	TRBJ2-7	TRBD1	NA	TGTGCCAGCAGTCCCTGGACAGGGGCTGACGAGCAGTACTTC	CASSPWTGADEQYF
TRBV20-1	TRBJ2-1	NA	NA	TGCAGTGCTAGAGAAGGCCCTTTAGGGTTCTTC	CSAREGPLGFF
TRBV6-1	TRBJ2-1	NA	NA	TGTGCCAGCAGACCAACCGGGACTGCAACCTACAATGAGCAGTTCTTC	CASRPTGTATYNEQFF
TRBV20-1	TRBJ2-1	NA	NA	TGCAGTGCTAGAGGTTATTACAATGAGCAGTTCTTC	CSARGYYNEQFF
TRBV9	TRBJ2-7	TRBD1	NA	TGTGCCAGCTCCGAACAGGGGGAAGTCGTCTACGAGCAGTACTTC	CASSEQGEVVYEQYF
TRBV11-3	TRBJ2-5	NA	NA	TGTGCCAGCAGCATAAGGATGGGGGAGACCCAGTACTTC	CASSIRMGETQYF
TRBV5-1	TRBJ2-3	TRBD2	NA	TGCGCCAGCAGCTCGGGACTAGTCCCCCCCGATACGCAGTATTTT	CASSSGLVPPDTQYF
TRBV4-1	TRBJ2-3	NA	NA	TGCGCCAGCAGCCAAGAACCTGACAGATTATTTAGGGCAGATACGCAGTATTTT	CASSQEPDRLFRADTQYF
TRBV5-6	TRBJ1-3	NA	NA	TGTGCCAGCAGCTTGAAGGTTGGGAACACCATATATTTT	CASSLKVGNTIYF
TRBV6-6	TRBJ2-1	TRBD1	NA	TGTGCCAGCAGTTTGGGACAGGGGGCAAAGGACAATGAGCAGTTCTTC	CASSLGQGAKDNEQFF
TRBV6-5	TRBJ1-4	NA	once	TGTGCCAGCAGTTATGGCATAGGACTAAGTGAAAAACTGTTTTTT	CASSYGIGLSEKLFF
TRBV25-1	TRBJ2-7	TRBD2	NA	TGTGCCAGCAGCGGGACTAACTCCTACGAGCAGTACTTC	CASSGTNSYEQYF
TRBV6-1	TRBJ1-1	TRBD1	NA	TGTGCCAGCATTAAACAGGGGGTGAACACTGAAGCTTTCTTT	CASIKQGVNTEAFF
TRBV29-1	TRBJ2-7	TRBD1	NA	TGCAGCGTTGAAGGAGGACAGGGATACTACGAGCAGTACTTC	CSVEGGQGYYEQYF
TRBV7-9	TRBJ1-5	TRBD1	NA	TGTGCCAGCAGCTACTCTACAGGGGGCTGGGGCAATCAGCCCCAGCATTTT	CASSYSTGGWGNQPQHF
TRBV4-1	TRBJ1-4	NA	NA	TGCGCCAGCAGCCAAGAATCAGGGAACACTAATGAAAAACTGTTTTTT	CASSQESGNTNEKLFF
TRBV30	TRBJ2-1	NA	NA	TGTGCCTGGACTAGACCTCCGTTCTTC	CAWTRPPFF
TRBV9	TRBJ2-2	TRBD1	NA	TGTGCCAGGTTCGGGACAGGGGGTTTAGCGAGCACCGGGGAGCTGTTTTTT	CARFGTGGLASTGELFF
TRBV29-1	TRBJ2-5	TRBD1	NA	TGCAGCGTTGCGCAGACAGGGTCGGCCCAGTACTTC	CSVAQTGSAQYF
TRBV12-5	TRBJ2-1	TRBD2	NA	TGTGCTAGTGGTTTCTGGACTAGCGGGGGACTCAATGAGCAGTTCTTC	CASGFWTSGGLNEQFF
TRBV2	TRBJ2-3	NA	NA	TGTGCCAGCAGCGCCTCGGGTTTCGGCACAGATACGCAGTATTTT	CASSASGFGTDTQYF
TRBV5-1	TRBJ2-1	TRBD2	once	TGCGCCAGCAGCCGGAATAGCGGGGAGGGTGAGCAGTTCTTC	CASSRNSGEGEQFF
TRBV27	TRBJ1-2	TRBD1	once	TGTGCCAGCAGATACCTGGGACAGATCTATGGCTACACCTTC	CASRYLGQIYGYTF
TRBV29-1	TRBJ2-4	NA	NA	TGCAGCTTATGGGACCTAAACATTCAGTACTTC	CSLWDLNIQYF
TRBV3-1	TRBJ2-1	TRBD2	NA	TGTGCCAGCAGCCAAGATGTTGCGGGGGGCATGGATGAGCAGTTCTTC	CASSQDVAGGMDEQFF
TRBV20-1	TRBJ1-5	NA	NA	TGCAGTGCTAGCCCCCTACAAGTTGCCGGGCCCCAGCATTTT	CSASPLQVAGPQHF
TRBV7-9	TRBJ2-1	NA	NA	TGTGCCAGCAGTCAGAGGGTTGGGAATGAGCAGTTCTTC	CASSQRVGNEQFF
TRBV3-1	TRBJ2-7	TRBD2	NA	TGTGCCAGCAGCCAAGATCGAGGGAGGGCCTCCTACGAGCAGTACTTC	CASSQDRGRASYEQYF
TRBV29-1	TRBJ1-2	NA	NA	TGCAGCGTTGTACCTCCCACAGTGTCTTATGGCTACGCCTTC	CSVVPPTVSYGYAF
TRBV7-2	TRBJ2-7	NA	NA	TGTGCCAGCAGCTTAGCAGGGGGTGCCTACGAGCAGTACTTC	CASSLAGGAYEQYF
TRBV2	TRBJ2-7	TRBD2	few	TGTGCCAGCTCCGGGGGGTTGCGCTACGAGCAGTACTTC	CASSGGLRYEQYF